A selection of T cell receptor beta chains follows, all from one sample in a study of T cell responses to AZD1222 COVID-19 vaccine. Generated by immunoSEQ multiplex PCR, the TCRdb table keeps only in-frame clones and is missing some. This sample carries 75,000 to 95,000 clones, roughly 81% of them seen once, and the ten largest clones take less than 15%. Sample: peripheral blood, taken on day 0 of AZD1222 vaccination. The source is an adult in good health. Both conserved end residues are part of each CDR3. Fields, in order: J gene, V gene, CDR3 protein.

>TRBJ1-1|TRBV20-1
CSAARWAEAFF
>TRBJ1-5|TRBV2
CASGDPGGNQPQHF
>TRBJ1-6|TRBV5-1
CASQLGNGSPLHF
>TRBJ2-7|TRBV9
CASSARGYEQYF
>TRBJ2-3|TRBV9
CARSVGRGGRTDTQYF
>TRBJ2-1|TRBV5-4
CASSLFGGTYNEQFF
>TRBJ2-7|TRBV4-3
CASSQSRQGTYEQYF
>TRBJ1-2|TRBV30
CAWEKGTRTNYGYTF
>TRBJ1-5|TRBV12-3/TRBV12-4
CASSQGDQPQHF
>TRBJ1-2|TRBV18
CASSPPGDAYGYTF
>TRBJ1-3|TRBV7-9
CASSSTQGSGNTIYF
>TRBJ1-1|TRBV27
CASTLRGRRNTEAFF
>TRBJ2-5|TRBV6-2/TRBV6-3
CASSYLGQGAWETQYF
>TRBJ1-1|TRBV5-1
CASSHILRTGNTEAFF
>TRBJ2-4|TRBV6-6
CASSRVAAGTLAKNIQYF
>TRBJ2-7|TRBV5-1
CASSLTLSGGHEQYF
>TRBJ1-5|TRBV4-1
CASSQERYQPQHF
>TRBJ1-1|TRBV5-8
CASSLWGRGENTEAFF
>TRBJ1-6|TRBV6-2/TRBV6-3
CASNPYLSGAESSPLHF
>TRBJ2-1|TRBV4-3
CASSQDWYNEQFF
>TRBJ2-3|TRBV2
CAIPEWQGTDTQYF
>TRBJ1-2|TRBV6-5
CASHRANYGYTF
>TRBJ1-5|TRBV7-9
CASSLETGGAERPQHF
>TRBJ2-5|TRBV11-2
CASSRGFQKETQYF
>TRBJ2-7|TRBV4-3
CASSQDRASGGGYEQYF
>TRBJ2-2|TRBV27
CASSGTMNTGELFF
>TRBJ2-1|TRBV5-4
CASSPAASSYNEQFF
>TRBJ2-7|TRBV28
CASSSLSLKQYF
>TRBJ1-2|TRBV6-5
CAGRDRGLDGYTF
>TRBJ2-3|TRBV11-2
CASSLVNTDTQYF
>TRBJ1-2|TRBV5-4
CASSSELGGAYGYTF
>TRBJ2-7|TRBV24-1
CATSDSKPGQGIYEQYF
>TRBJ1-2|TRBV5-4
CASTEGNNYGYTF
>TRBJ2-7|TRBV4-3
CASSQDVGAGVFYEQYF
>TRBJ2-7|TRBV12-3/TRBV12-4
CASRSTGGSEQYF
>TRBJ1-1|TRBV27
CASSVDRVHTEAFF
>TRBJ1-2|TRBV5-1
CASSLVAGSYGYTF
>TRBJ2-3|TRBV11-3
CASSMGGRDTDTQYF
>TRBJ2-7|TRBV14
CASSQVRGTGRFYEQYF
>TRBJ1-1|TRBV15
CATSRGMNTEAFF
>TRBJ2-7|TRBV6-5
CASSYSSSTYYEQYF
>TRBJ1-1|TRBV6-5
CASSYHSEAFF
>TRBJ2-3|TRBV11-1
CASSLALNTDTQYF
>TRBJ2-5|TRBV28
CASSPLFSGIQTQYF
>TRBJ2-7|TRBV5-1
CASGTGDSSYEQYF
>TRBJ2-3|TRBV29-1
CSVSGTSGVDTQYF
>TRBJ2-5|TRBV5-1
CASSLGQETQYF
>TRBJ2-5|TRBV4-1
CASSHMTGGQRETQYF
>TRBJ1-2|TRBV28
CASSLTPGRYGYTF
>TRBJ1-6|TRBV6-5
CASSYSTPVHSPLHF
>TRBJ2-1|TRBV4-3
CASSLTGACQFF
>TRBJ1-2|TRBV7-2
CASSPTRRQGKGYTF
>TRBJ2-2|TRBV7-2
CASSLAWAGELFF
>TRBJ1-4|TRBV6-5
CASSYSARGAEKLFF
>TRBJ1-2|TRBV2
CASSGQGVGYGYTF